These T cell receptor beta chains were read from a single sample in a study of breast tumors, draining lymph nodes, adjacent tissues. TCRdb analysed the multiplex PCR reads with MiXCR anew, one entry per CDR3 protein. The data hold approximately 210,000 distinct CDR3 sequences, with 32% observed a single time. Sequences were obtained from axillary lymph node tissue. The receptors here all came from a female donor with breast cancer. Some clones in this sample may be carry-over from other donors' samples. CDR3s include the opening cysteine and the closing phenylalanine or tryptophan. A D gene is named only where the DNA matches it firmly. Clone size appears in some rows only: once, few, many, or a class for an expanded clone.

j_gene,d_gene,v_gene,abundance,CDR3aa,CDR3nt
TRBJ2-1,NA,TRBV11-3,many,CASSSTGGAGHGGLEAYNEQFF,TGTGCCAGCAGCTCAACAGGGGGCGCGGGACACGGGGGACTAGAGGCCTACAATGAGCAGTTCTTC
TRBJ2-1,NA,TRBV20-1,NA,CSARDPGTDPNEQFF,TGCAGTGCTAGAGATCCAGGGACCGATCCCAATGAGCAGTTCTTC
TRBJ2-7,NA,TRBV5-4,many,CASGSRSGSYEQYF,TGTGCCAGCGGGAGTAGGAGTGGCTCCTACGAGCAGTACTTC
TRBJ2-1,NA,TRBV24-1,many,CATSDRDSPPTKEQFF,TGTGCCACCAGTGATCGTGACTCCCCCCCTACCAAAGAGCAGTTCTTC
TRBJ1-6,TRBD1,TRBV6-2/TRBV6-3,many,CASTLRPPQGDSPLHF,TGTGCCAGCACACTCCGACCTCCACAGGGGGATTCACCCCTCCACTTT
TRBJ2-7,NA,TRBV3-1,many,CASSQKLGEGTHEQYF,TGTGCCAGCAGCCAAAAATTGGGGGAAGGGACCCACGAGCAGTACTTC
TRBJ1-6,NA,TRBV9,many,CASSVRQDHNSPLHF,TGTGCCAGCAGCGTACGGCAGGACCATAATTCACCCCTCCACTTT
TRBJ2-7,NA,TRBV30,many,CAWSVGDTRYEQYF,TGTGCCTGGAGTGTAGGGGACACCCGCTACGAGCAGTACTTC
TRBJ2-7,TRBD1,TRBV6-4,few,CASKHFNPDRAHEQYF,TGTGCCAGCAAGCACTTTAATCCGGACAGGGCACACGAGCAGTACTTC
TRBJ1-2,NA,TRBV19,many,CASSYDRGYTF,TGTGCCAGTAGCTACGACCGGGGCTACACCTTC
TRBJ2-1,TRBD2,TRBV24-1,NA,CATSDFRGGSYNEQFF,TGTGCCACCAGTGATTTTCGGGGAGGGTCCTACAATGAGCAGTTCTTC
TRBJ2-5,NA,TRBV19,many,CASRRTGSKETQYF,TGTGCCAGTAGACGGACTGGATCGAAAGAGACCCAGTACTTC
TRBJ2-7,TRBD1,TRBV7-8,many,CASSLVVDRGSYEQYF,TGTGCCAGCAGCTTAGTCGTGGACAGGGGGTCCTACGAGCAGTACTTC
TRBJ2-1,NA,TRBV7-9,many,CASSHRVIEFF,TGTGCCAGCAGCCACAGGGTTATAGAGTTCTTC
TRBJ2-7,NA,TRBV10-1,NA,CASSRDIRGEQYF,TGCGCCAGCAGTCGGGACATCAGAGGCGAGCAGTACTTC
TRBJ2-1,TRBD2,TRBV7-2,many,CASSSRLAGISYNEQFF,TGTGCCAGCAGTTCACGACTAGCGGGAATCTCCTACAATGAGCAGTTCTTC
TRBJ2-3,TRBD1,TRBV20-1,NA,CSARDGGQGARNTQYF,TGCAGTGCTAGAGATGGGGGACAGGGGGCGCGAAATACGCAGTATTTT
TRBJ1-6,NA,TRBV13,many,CASSLLEGSGSPLHF,TGTGCCAGCAGCTTGTTGGAAGGGTCGGGTTCACCCCTCCACTTT
TRBJ2-5,NA,TRBV7-9,many,CASSHQNRAQYF,TGTGCCAGCAGCCACCAAAATAGGGCCCAGTACTTC
TRBJ1-4,TRBD1,TRBV25-1,many,CASSETGGLREKLFF,TGTGCCAGCAGTGAGACAGGGGGCTTAAGGGAAAAACTGTTTTTT
TRBJ1-3,NA,TRBV6-6,many,CASREQGTIGNTIYF,TGTGCCAGCAGGGAACAAGGGACAATTGGAAACACCATATATTTT
TRBJ2-7,NA,TRBV6-2/TRBV6-3,few,CASSHGGQTYEQYF,TGTGCCAGCAGTCACGGCGGACAGACCTACGAGCAGTACTTC
TRBJ2-3,TRBD2,TRBV20-1,many,CSATHSSGRTDTQYF,TGCAGTGCTACCCACTCTAGCGGGAGGACAGATACGCAGTATTTT
TRBJ2-2,NA,TRBV19,many,CASSIFAGTGGELFF,TGTGCCAGTAGTATTTTCGCAGGGACGGGCGGGGAGCTGTTTTTT
TRBJ1-5,NA,TRBV19,many,CASSKGLGQYNQPQHF,TGTGCCAGTAGTAAGGGCCTTGGACAGTACAATCAGCCCCAGCATTTT
TRBJ1-3,NA,TRBV19,many,CASRGPANSGNTIYF,TGTGCCAGTAGAGGGCCCGCGAACTCTGGAAACACCATATATTTT
TRBJ2-3,NA,TRBV6-2/TRBV6-3,few,CASSYVEGTDTQYF,TGTGCCAGCAGTTACGTAGAAGGGACAGATACGCAGTATTTT
TRBJ2-3,TRBD1,TRBV5-1,many,CASSRRQGASTDTQYF,TGCGCCAGCAGCAGACGACAGGGGGCGAGCACAGATACGCAGTATTTT
TRBJ2-7,TRBD2,TRBV20-1,many,CSAKAGARYEQYF,TGCAGTGCAAAAGCGGGAGCTCGTTACGAGCAGTACTTC
TRBJ2-7,NA,TRBV28,many,CASSRAGSSYEQYF,TGTGCCAGCAGTCGAGCAGGGAGCTCCTACGAGCAGTACTTC
TRBJ1-4,NA,TRBV5-1,once,CASSFGAPRGEKLFF,TGCGCCAGCAGCTTCGGGGCCCCTCGTGGTGAAAAACTGTTTTTT
TRBJ2-7,NA,TRBV6-2/TRBV6-3,many,CASIGPYYEQYF,TGTGCCAGCATAGGCCCTTACTACGAGCAGTACTTC
TRBJ1-2,NA,TRBV12-3/TRBV12-4,once,CASTLQGMDGYTF,TGTGCCAGCACGCTACAGGGAATGGATGGCTACACCTTC
TRBJ2-5,TRBD1,TRBV9,NA,CASSPWTGGLETQYF,TGTGCCAGCAGCCCCTGGACAGGGGGGTTGGAGACCCAGTACTTC
TRBJ1-1,NA,TRBV10-3,NA,CASSGGGGEAFF,TGTGCCAGCAGTGGAGGTGGCGGTGAAGCTTTCTTT
TRBJ2-5,TRBD1,TRBV11-3,many,CASSLTPTGYDQETQYF,TGTGCCAGCAGCTTAACCCCGACAGGGTACGACCAAGAGACCCAGTACTTC
TRBJ1-1,TRBD1,TRBV19,few,CASSIGDRGLMNTEAFF,TGTGCCAGTAGTATTGGTGACAGGGGGCTTATGAACACTGAAGCTTTCTTT
TRBJ2-3,TRBD2,TRBV29-1,NA,CSVRLADTDTQYF,TGCAGCGTTCGACTAGCGGACACAGATACGCAGTATTTT
TRBJ2-3,TRBD1,TRBV6-2/TRBV6-3,few,CASSPRQGSTQYF,TGTGCCAGCAGTCCCCGACAGGGCTCTACGCAGTATTTT
TRBJ2-1,NA,TRBV4-1,many,CASSQARTGRNNEQFF,TGCGCCAGCAGCCAAGCGCGAACGGGACGTAACAATGAGCAGTTCTTC
TRBJ1-1,TRBD1,TRBV10-3,many,CAISPTGGGMNTEAFF,TGTGCCATCAGTCCAACAGGGGGCGGGATGAACACTGAAGCTTTCTTT
TRBJ1-2,TRBD1,TRBV6-5,NA,CASSTGTANYGYTF,TGTGCCAGCAGTACCGGGACAGCAAACTATGGCTACACCTTC
TRBJ2-5,TRBD2,TRBV12-3/TRBV12-4,many,CASSRLAGGNQETQYF,TGTGCCAGCAGTAGACTAGCGGGAGGGAACCAAGAGACCCAGTACTTC
TRBJ2-2,NA,TRBV7-7,many,CASSFSIPGELFF,TGTGCTAGCAGCTTCTCGATCCCCGGGGAGCTGTTTTTT
TRBJ2-7,NA,TRBV2,NA,CASTGLESYEQYF,TGTGCCAGCACGGGCTTGGAGAGTTACGAGCAGTACTTC
TRBJ2-1,NA,TRBV6-5,NA,CASSYSPQGGTGSYNEQFF,TGTGCCAGCAGTTACTCACCTCAAGGGGGGACTGGCTCCTACAATGAGCAGTTCTTC
TRBJ1-1,NA,TRBV7-9,NA,CASSPLGGSEAFF,TGTGCCAGCAGCCCACTAGGAGGTTCTGAAGCTTTCTTT
TRBJ2-7,TRBD2,TRBV6-6,many,CASSYSASGTYEQYF,TGTGCCAGCAGTTACTCGGCTAGCGGAACCTACGAGCAGTACTTC
TRBJ2-6,NA,TRBV20-1,NA,CSASRANVLTF,TGCAGTGCTAGTAGGGCCAACGTCCTGACTTTC
TRBJ2-7,NA,TRBV7-9,many,CAIPTETVANEQYF,TGTGCCATCCCGACTGAGACAGTTGCAAACGAGCAGTACTTC
TRBJ2-5,TRBD1,TRBV7-9,many,CASSTDRGQETQYF,TGTGCCAGCAGCACCGACAGGGGACAAGAGACCCAGTACTTC
TRBJ1-2,NA,TRBV27,many,CASSYKGQTDGYTF,TGTGCCAGCAGTTACAAGGGTCAGACTGACGGCTACACCTTC
TRBJ1-6,TRBD1,TRBV12-3/TRBV12-4,NA,CASSLYTGGPSPLHF,TGTGCCAGCAGTTTATATACAGGGGGGCCCTCACCCCTCCACTTT